This TCR beta chain was found in a study of Tregs in tolerant kidney transplant recipients. Study-wide results and limits: Tregs expanded with activated donor B cells seemed most donor-specific.

Assay: immunoSEQ multiplex PCR; the TCRdb copy retains only in-frame clones and omits some. The repertoire holds approximately 47,000 clones, with around 90% as singletons. Mixed chimerism was transient after nonmyeloablative marrow transplants from related graft donors. Unstimulated regulatory T cells (CD4+CD25+CD127-), CD4+CD25- non-regulatory cells, CD4 and CD8 cells were FACS-sorted from thawed PBMCs. Germline values: CDR1 SQVTM, CDR2 ANQGSEA. V lost 7 bases, J lost 3 bases, and 3 bases stayed unmatched. The CDR3 is 12 amino acids. Comment on this clone: No antigen is known for it.

Material: CD8+ T cells from blood (PBMCs), obtained 12 months after the transplant. This rearrangement joins TRBV29-1 to TRBJ2-5, with 9 bases identical to TRBD1. This sequence originates from a human patient who received a combined kidney and bone marrow transplant. T cells may partly derive from the graft donor. The CDR3: CSARTGEETQYF. CDR3 sequence (DNA): TGCAGCGCCAGGACAGGGGAAGAGACCCAGTACTTC.